Listed below are T cell receptor beta chains from one sample, sequenced in a study of STAT3 mutations in large granular lymphocyte leukemia. Sequencing was performed with immunoSEQ multiplex PCR; in TCRdb, only in-frame clones are kept and a portion is missing. The sample holds some 5,900 clones, 88% seen once. The sample consisted of PBMCs. These receptors were taken from a human donor with T large granular lymphocyte leukemia. Some clones in this sample may be carry-over from other donors' samples. The conserved cysteine and the conserved F or W are not part of the CDR3 here. D genes are given only for firm matches.

j_gene,d_gene,v_gene,CDR3aa
TRBJ2-2,.,TRBV7-2,ATQGGTGELF
TRBJ1-4,TRBD1,TRBV19,ASSASGQDYEKLF
TRBJ1-1,.,TRBV11-2,ASSFPRTEAF
TRBJ2-5,.,TRBV11-2,ASSLDGDTTETQY
TRBJ2-4,.,TRBV7-2,ASSSSALIQY
TRBJ2-6,.,TRBV5-1,ASSLQGGFSGANVLT
TRBJ2-5,.,TRBV11-1,ASSSTGRVWETQY
TRBJ1-5,.,TRBV28,ASRMRDGINQPQH
TRBJ1-3,.,TRBV7-6,ASSLGGISGNTIY
TRBJ1-1,.,TRBV9,ASSVGAAQNTEAF
TRBJ2-5,TRBD2,TRBV5-1,ASSLEIAGAETQY
TRBJ1-1,.,TRBV25-1,ASSKGTEAF
TRBJ2-2,.,TRBV6-1,ASSAGQRGTGELF
TRBJ2-2,.,TRBV9,ASTSRGSTGELF
TRBJ1-1,TRBD1,TRBV5-1,ASSFQGEDTEAF
TRBJ1-5,.,TRBV6-1,ASSNRDYSNQPQH
TRBJ1-3,.,TRBV4-1,ASSQSRGKTGNTIY
TRBJ1-1,TRBD1,TRBV19,ASSSRGRATEAF
TRBJ1-1,.,TRBV28,ASSFARVGGTEAF
TRBJ2-3,.,TRBV4-2,ASSQVQGWTDTQY
TRBJ2-5,TRBD1,TRBV7-2,ASSLDGAGGGETQY
TRBJ1-3,.,TRBV5-4,ASSLAGASGNTIY
TRBJ1-1,.,TRBV6-1,ASRGGRTTEAF
TRBJ1-5,.,TRBV7-2,ASSLGPSNQPQH
TRBJ2-3,TRBD2,TRBV9,ASTLAGASTDTQY
TRBJ1-1,.,TRBV28,ASSLAGRNKQKGAF
TRBJ2-1,.,TRBV4-1,ASREGPAYNEQF
TRBJ2-7,TRBD1,TRBV7-9,ASSDSGGGFGHEQY
TRBJ2-5,.,TRBV21-1,ASIPLAGEETQY
TRBJ1-1,.,TRBV20-1,SARKGTEAF
TRBJ1-4,TRBD1,TRBV10-2,ASMQGGTNEKLF
TRBJ2-2,.,TRBV5-1,ASSLRTSPRSGELF
TRBJ1-1,TRBD1,TRBV29-1,TSGGPDTEAF
TRBJ1-5,.,TRBV7-2,ASSLEGGRFNQPQH
TRBJ1-1,.,TRBV6-1,ASSDEGRMNTEAF
TRBJ1-2,.,TRBV4-1,ASSQVGTNYGYT
TRBJ1-2,.,TRBV27,ASSSPGLGYT
TRBJ1-1,.,TRBV29-1,SVEGGPEAF
TRBJ1-2,.,TRBV28,ASSYQGGIREGYGYT
TRBJ2-7,.,TRBV6-5,ASSVRFESSYEQY
TRBJ2-1,TRBD2,TRBV5-4,ASSLGAGEDEQF
TRBJ2-1,.,TRBV28,ASSYRKGSQF
TRBJ2-5,TRBD2,TRBV11-2,ASSYNSGEETQY
TRBJ1-2,TRBD1,TRBV5-1,ASSPGQTNYGYT
TRBJ2-7,TRBD1,TRBV7-2,ASSGPGQGTYEQY
TRBJ2-2,.,TRBV7-8,ASSLDLTGELF
TRBJ1-4,TRBD1,TRBV7-2,ASSGQGAANEKLF
TRBJ2-6,.,TRBV9,ASSASGANVLT
TRBJ1-6,.,TRBV11-3,ASSLGGANSPLH
TRBJ2-5,.,TRBV7-2,ASSARPPGVEETQY
TRBJ2-3,.,TRBV28,ASNKQPYTQY
TRBJ2-1,TRBD1,TRBV6-5,ASSYGQGARDEQF
TRBJ2-5,.,TRBV6-1,ASSAGLSY
TRBJ1-2,.,TRBV5-5,ASSSSPNRVDGYT